This entry features one T cell receptor (beta chain) sequence. Libraries were prepared by immunoSEQ multiplex PCR; TCRdb keeps only in-frame clonotypes and omits some of them. The sample shows some 37,000 clones, about nine tenths of them seen only once. Per germline, CDR1 MNHEY and CDR2 SMNVEV (reference sequence). V lost 5 bases and J 4 bases, leaving 8 bases between the germline ends. The CDR3 runs to 13 residues. The source of the sample is a study of T cell changes during pregnancy in multiple sclerosis. V and J are TRBV27 and TRBJ2-2, with D perhaps TRBD1 (5 bases). The sequences come from CD8+ T cells from peripheral blood mononuclear cells, collected in the third trimester of pregnancy. This TCR came from a female donor with multiple sclerosis, enrolled in a pregnancy study. CDR3 sequence (DNA): TGTGCCAGCAGTAGGGGAATCACCGGGGAGCTGTTTTTT. This encodes CASSRGITGELFF.